Presented here are 17 T cell receptor beta chains from one specimen sequenced in a study of beta chain features in type 1 diabetes. Findings and caveats of the study: Type 1 diabetes patients had moderately but significantly shorter TCRB CDR3s in all four CD4+ subsets.

Every bit of the isolated RNA underwent reverse transcription, so sequencing read expressed TCRB transcripts. Profiled with immunoSEQ multiplex PCR; TCRdb holds only in-frame clones, not every one. Of 600,000 to 700,000 clones listed, around 12% were seen once; the top ten hold around 0.12%. For these receptors, no antigen is known. The sample comprised naive CD4+ T cells from blood. The receptors shown here come from a young man with type 1 diabetes.

This clone was detected a few times. This chain uses TRBV28 with TRBJ1-2; 7 bases map to TRBD1. Germline CDR1 is MDHEN and CDR2 is SYDVKM. This CDR3 is 16 amino acids long. V shed 1 base and J 3 bases; nucleotides not matched to a gene: 8. Here the CDR3 reads CASSLSILRGDYGYTF. The CDR3 nucleotides read TGTGCCAGCAGTTTATCGATTCTCAGGGGGGACTATGGCTACACCTTC.

This rearrangement joins TRBV2 to TRBJ1-4; TRBD1 is a possible D gene (6 bases). The CDR3 is 12 residues long. The germline V and J ends were trimmed by 7 bases and 17 bases, with 20 bases remaining between them. Looked up from germline, CDR1 is SNHLY and CDR2 is FYNNEI. The CDR3 DNA follows: TGTGCCAGCACCGAGGGGGGCGGCGACAACTTTTTT. It encodes CASTEGGGDNFF.

CDR3 DNA: TGTGCCAGCAGCCCCGGGGGGGCTCCTAATGAAAAACTGTTTTTT. It yields the protein CASSPGGAPNEKLFF. The V gene is TRBV11-2, the J gene TRBJ1-4; possible D gene TRBD1, 6 bases. The V gene's germline CDR1 is SGHAT and CDR2 FQNNGV. The CDR3 contains 15 residues. Trimming shortened V by 5 bases and J by 3 bases, and 13 bases separated the two germline ends. Combining the CDR3 with reference TRBV11-2 and TRBJ1-4 gives the whole variable domain EAGVAQSPRYKIIEKRQSVAFWCNPISGHATLYWYQQILGQGPKLLIQFQNNGVVDDSQLPKDRFSAERLKGVDSTLKIQPAKLEDSAVYLCASSPGGAPNEKLFFGSGTQLSVL.

The chain has TRBV7-9 and TRBJ1-1, with TRBD1 as a possible D gene (6 bases). The germline V and J ends were trimmed by 5 bases and 1 base, with 11 bases remaining between them. Looked up from germline, CDR1 is SEHNR and CDR2 is FQNEAQ (reference sequence). The CDR3 is 14 residues long. The CDR3 DNA follows: TGTGCCAGCAGCCAGAGGACAGAGAACACTGAAGCTTTCTTT. Translation gives CASSQRTENTEAFF.

This chain connects TRBV11-2 to TRBJ2-4, with D perhaps matching TRBD2 (5 bases). CDR3 size: 16 residues. Trimming took 1 base from V and 0 from J, leaving 10 bases between them. Germline V gene data show CDR1 as SGHAT and CDR2 as FQNNGV. The DNA of the CDR3 is TGTGCCAGCAGCTTAGTGATGGGAGTAGCCAAAAACATTCAGTACTTC. It is translated as CASSLVMGVAKNIQYF.

The chain couples TRBV6-5 to TRBJ2-3; no clear D. V was pared by 0 bases and J by 0 bases, with 10 bases between. Germline CDR1 and CDR2: MNHEY and SVGAGI. The CDR3 is 16 residues long. CDR3 protein: CASSYSPDTSTDTQYF. CDR3 DNA sequence: TGTGCCAGCAGTTACTCTCCCGATACTAGCACAGATACGCAGTATTTT.

This chain joins TRBV6-6 and TRBJ1-5, with a possible D match to TRBD1 (6 bases). Germline assignment: CDR1 MNHNY and CDR2 SVGAGI (reference sequence). Between the trimmed V and J ends, which lost 6 bases and 4 bases, there was a span of 10 bases. This CDR3 spans 13 amino acids. CDR3 nucleotides: TGTGCCAGCAGGCGACAGGATAATCAGCCCCAGCATTTT. This sequence encodes CASRRQDNQPQHF.

The chain links TRBV30 to TRBJ2-3; unclear D gene. This CDR3 is 12 amino acids long. The V end was cut by 5 bases, the J end by 7 bases, with 13 bases between. Per germline, CDR1 GTSNPN and CDR2 SVGIG (reference sequence). DNA for the CDR3: TGTGCCTGGGCCGACTTAACAAATACGCAGTATTTT. It translates to CAWADLTNTQYF.

A few counts support this clone. The chain has TRBV14 and TRBJ2-7; 9 nucleotides align to TRBD1. Trimming removed 4 bases from V and 3 bases from J; junction bases left unmatched: 4. The CDR3 is 14 residues long. Germline V gene sequence: CDR1 SGHDN, CDR2 FVKESK. The chain's CDR3 is CASSPGQGLYEQYF. For the CDR3, the DNA is TGTGCCAGCAGCCCGGGACAGGGCCTCTACGAGCAGTACTTC.

This clone occurred a few times. This chain connects TRBV5-1 to TRBJ2-5, with D possibly matching TRBD1 (7 bases). The V end was cut by 2 bases, the J end by 4 bases, with 9 bases between. The CDR3 totals 13 residues. CDR1 is SGHRS, CDR2 YFSETQ, per germline. The CDR3 spells CASSFQGGETQYF. CDR3 bases: TGCGCCAGCAGCTTCCAGGGGGGAGAGACCCAGTACTTC.

This clone turned up a few times. V gene TRBV6-5 combines with J gene TRBJ1-1, with TRBD1 identical over 7 bases. V gave up 0 bases and J gave up 4 bases; unmatched junction bases: 5. The CDR3 is 15 residues long. Germline loops: CDR1 MNHEY, CDR2 SVGAGI. CDR3 nucleotide sequence: TGTGCCAGCAGTTACTCTCGACAGGGTAGCACTGAAGCTTTCTTT. This translates into CASSYSRQGSTEAFF.

Only a few counts were recorded for this clone. DNA of the CDR3: TGCGCCAGCAGTGAAGCACGGGGCGGTGGCTCTGGGGCCAACGTCCTGACTTTC. Translated: CASSEARGGGSGANVLTF. The J gene is TRBJ2-6, the V gene TRBV10-2, with D perhaps being TRBD1 or TRBD2 (5 bases each). Trimming shortened V by 3 bases and J by 0 bases, and 15 bases separated the two germline ends. The CDR3 spans 18 residues. Germline loops: CDR1 WSHSY, CDR2 SAAADI.

The CDR3 spells CASSLDGGGTEAFF. Written as DNA, the CDR3 is TGTGCCAGCAGCCTCGACGGGGGAGGAACTGAAGCTTTCTTT. The chain is built from TRBV2 and TRBJ1-1, with D perhaps matching TRBD1 (5 bases). Germline-derived CDR1 and CDR2 are SNHLY and FYNNEI. The ends were cut back, 6 bases at V and 5 bases at J, with 16 bases in the middle. The CDR3 spans 14 residues.

This clone turned up a few times. This chain joins TRBV29-1 and TRBJ2-2; maybe TRBD1 (5 bases). Germline V CDR1 and CDR2: SQVTM, ANQGSEA. V lost 1 base and J lost 0, with 15 bases in between. The CDR3 loop spans 17 amino acids. For the CDR3, the DNA is TGCAGCGTTGAAGCTTTACCTACAGGAGCGAACACCGGGGAGCTGTTTTTT. Its protein product is CSVEALPTGANTGELFF.

The J gene is TRBJ2-1, the V gene TRBV7-8; D possibly matches TRBD1 or TRBD2 (5 bases each). Germline loops: CDR1 SGHVS, CDR2 FQNEAQ. CDR3 length: 15 amino acids. V shed 5 bases and J shed 2 bases, with 13 bases lying between them. CDR3 in amino acids: CASSPRGRTYNEQFF. CDR3 coding DNA: TGTGCCAGCAGCCCACGGGGACGGACCTACAATGAGCAGTTCTTC. The variable domain in full, with the rest retrieved from reference TRBV7-8 and TRBJ2-1, is GAGVSQSPRYKVAKRGQDVALRCDPISGHVSLFWYQQALGQGPEFLTYFQNEAQLDKSGLPSDRFFAERPEGSVSTLKIQRTQQEDSAVYLCASSPRGRTYNEQFFGPGTRLTVL.

Only a few counts were recorded for this clone. This rearrangement joins TRBV13 to TRBJ2-2; 8 bases agree with TRBD1. With V trimmed by 5 bases and J by 5 bases, 7 bases remained unmatched. Germline lookup yields CDR1 PRHDT and CDR2 FYEKMQ (reference sequence). This CDR3 has 15 amino acids. The CDR3 DNA follows: TGTGCCAGCAGCGCGGGACAGGCAGGGACCGGGGAGCTGTTTTTT. This encodes CASSAGQAGTGELFF.

The J gene is TRBJ2-1, the V gene TRBV18, with TRBD2 matching over 8 bases. Germline CDR1 KGHSH, CDR2 LQKENI. CDR3 length equals 15 residues. V was pared by 6 bases and J by 0 bases, with 4 bases of the junction left unmatched. CDR3 amino acids: CASSPGGGSYNEQFF. DNA for the CDR3: TGTGCCAGCTCCCCCGGGGGGGGCTCCTACAATGAGCAGTTCTTC.